The T cell receptor beta chain under discussion was sequenced for a study of blood T cell repertoires in COVID-19. Study information: COVID-19 samples, acute and convalescent, were from the United States, Italy and Spain. From T cells, B-cell-depleted T cells, or PBMCs came the material, which was cDNA or gDNA.

Authors' analysis steps: Amplification of reference gene primers was used by the study to estimate nucleated cell counts. Only in-frame clones appear in the TCRdb table, and some are missing; sequencing was by immunoSEQ multiplex PCR. V, J and clone size are taken as reported in that table, and D and trimming were inferred from the DNA itself. The sample contains more than 60,000 clones, nearly 90% of which appear only once. V trimming: 0 bases; J trimming: 6 bases; junction bases outside the gene matches: 10. Germline assignment: CDR1 SGHAT and CDR2 FQNNGV. The CDR3 has 19 residues. The sequence came from a man in his forties or fifties with acute or convalescent COVID-19. The V call is TRBV11-2, the J call TRBJ2-2; 13 bases are shared with TRBD2. Sequenced: peripheral blood. CDR3 sequence: CASSLDSRLAGGRAGELFF. For the CDR3, the DNA is TGTGCCAGCAGCTTAGATTCGAGACTAGCGGGAGGTCGGGCCGGGGAGCTGTTTTTT.